This T cell receptor beta chain was sequenced in a study of blood T cell repertoires in COVID-19. In the study overall: The analysed material was cDNA or gDNA that came from T cells, B-cell-depleted T cells, or PBMCs.

V trimming: 3 bases; J trimming: 0 bases; junction bases outside the gene matches: 2. From germline, CDR1 is MNHEY and CDR2 SMNVEV (reference sequence). The CDR3 is 14 residues long. Authors' methods: By means of reference gene primer amplification, nucleated cell counts were estimated. Assay: immunoSEQ multiplex PCR; the TCRdb copy retains only in-frame clones and omits some. V and J calls and clone size follow that table, whereas D and trimming were derived from the DNA. The sample includes some 200,000 clones, roughly 80% of them seen just once. This rearrangement joins TRBV27 to TRBJ2-7, with TRBD2 matching over 7 bases. The sequenced sample was peripheral blood. The receptor was derived from a woman older than 75 with acute or convalescent COVID-19. The CDR3 DNA follows: TGTGCCAGCAGTTTCGGGGGGAGCTCCTACGAGCAGTACTTC. Translation gives CASSFGGSSYEQYF.